This TCR beta chain was recorded in a study of lymphopenia after photon versus proton radiotherapy. Study outcomes and limitations: Under photons, naive T cells and diversity fell while effector/memory populations rose.

This clone has just a few counts. Its specificity is not known. Profiling relied on immunoSEQ multiplex PCR, and the TCRdb table lists in-frame clones only, not all of them. The sample has tens of thousands of clones, around 83% seen once. This CDR3 contains 15 residues. Germline V lookup: CDR1 LGHNA, CDR2 YSLEER. Trimming took off 0 bases at V and 3 bases at J, with 9 bases between the two ends. Sequenced here: peripheral blood, sampled from a patient treated with proton-based radiotherapy. This TCR came from a man between 60 and 75 years old with pancreatic cancer. The V gene is TRBV4-3, the J gene TRBJ2-1, with a possible D match to TRBD2 (6 bases). The CDR3 nucleotides read TGCGCCAGCAGCCAAGATGGTAGCGGCTACAATGAGCAGTTCTTC. It yields the protein CASSQDGSGYNEQFF.